One sample yielded the 2 T cell receptor beta chains listed below, sequenced in a study of blood T cells in healthy people across ages. Using a J-beta primer mix together with a sample-barcoded 5' primer, a second PCR was run for roughly 7 to 12 cycles. Each CDR3 protein is one row after TCRdb ran MiXCR on the 5' RACE reads. The sample carries about 1,500,000 distinct CDR3 sequences, 28% recorded once. The sample comprised blood. These receptors were obtained from a woman aged 25-40 years in good health.

This clonotype was found a few times. The chain employs TRBV6-5 and TRBJ2-3; TRBD2 matches 10 bases. The CDR3 spans 15 residues. From germline, CDR1 is MNHEY and CDR2 SVGAGI. Trimming took 4 bases from V and 6 from J; bases not matched to a gene: 7. This CDR3 reads CASSFSGRAGDTQYF. The DNA for the CDR3 is TGTGCCAGCAGTTTCAGCGGGAGGGCCGGGGATACGCAGTATTTT.

The J gene is TRBJ2-5, the V gene TRBV6-1; TRBD2 matches 10 bases. The CDR3 is made up of 16 amino acids. Germline CDR1 is MNHNS and CDR2 is SASEGT. The junction had 6 bases not matched to a gene; V was cut back by 2 bases and J by 3 bases. CDR3: CASSEQLAGIEETQYF. CDR3 coding DNA: TGTGCCAGCAGTGAACAACTAGCGGGGATAGAAGAGACCCAGTACTTC.